What follows describes a single T cell receptor (beta chain). Its recognized antigen is unknown. Nothing much larger sits one base from this clone, and base qualities are not available. The data belong to a study of blood T cell repertoires in COVID-19 (dated by TCRdb to 2020 to 2022). For context, the study as a whole: Collaborator samples came from the United States, Italy and Spain and covered acute and convalescent phases of COVID-19. A de-identified subject ID, COVID-19 status, age in years and sex were almost always included in the sample metadata. Where available, HLA class I and class II types were taken from metadata supplied by the sample provider and were not determined by assay-based typing. A freely available public database, intended as a resource for researchers studying the immune response to SARS-CoV-2, is where the repertoires were released. Samples were obtained from the ongoing ImmuneRACE study (first 160 participants) and from over 1,000 subjects provided by 6 global collaborators. Deeply sampled blood TCRbeta repertoires from subjects exposed to, actively infected with, or recovered from COVID-19 were included in the dataset. The prospective study material was composed of cDNA or gDNA derived from T cells, B-cell-depleted T cells, or PBMCs.

TCRbeta CDR3 regions were amplified from genomic DNA using the immunoSEQ Assay, a bias-controlled multiplex PCR. On the study's bioinformatics: Nucleated cell counts per sample were estimated from amplification of reference gene primers within the assay. To quantify the absolute abundance of each unique TCRbeta CDR3 rearrangement, sequence reads were collapsed and filtered. For each sample, productive Simpson clonality was calculated by taking the square root of Simpson's diversity index across productive rearrangements. Sourced from immuneACCESS, this table was stored by TCRdb with only in-frame sequences that have V and J called. A share of the clones is absent; for the studies checked, an unresolved V gene accounts for under half, and the remainder has no known explanation. For V, J and clone size, that table is used; D and trimming come from the DNA. The sample data list about 130,000 clones, and around 85% of these were observed just once. In total, the top ten clones hold about 16% of the sample.

A second Seattle source provided samples from volunteer blood donors who had recovered from COVID-19. Each collaborating institution followed its own protocols to collect whole blood in K2EDTA tubes. For TCRbeta analysis, collaborator samples were shipped as frozen whole blood, as isolated PBMCs, or as DNA extracted from either sample type. Germline trimming amounts to 1 base on V and 1 base on J, with 2 as the count of junction bases outside the gene matches. Sequences SGHTA (CDR1) and FQGTGA (CDR2) are obtained from the germline V gene. From its cysteine to its phenylalanine, the CDR3 spans 16 amino acids. The DNA shown is the 48-base CDR3, in frame from base 1. On the study overall, not on this receptor specifically: The amount of clinical and demographic metadata varied by source and participant and was provided uncurated.

The sequenced sample consisted of peripheral blood. The chain is made from TRBV7-3 and TRBJ2-3; 10 central bases correspond to TRBD2. The sequence came from a woman aged 50 to 60 who had recovered from COVID-19. The DNA is as follows: TGTGCCAGCAGCTTAATAGCGGGGGGTGGCACAGATACGCAGTATTTT. Its product reads: CASSLIAGGGTDTQYF.